The entry below gives a single TCR beta chain sequence along with its context. The sample comes from a study of T cells in Graves' hyperthyroidism and ophthalmopathy. The CDR3 has 14 amino acids. The V gene end was trimmed by 4 bases and the J gene end by 9 bases; junction bases not matched to a gene: 9. CDR1 GTSNPN and CDR2 SVGIG come from the germline V gene (reference sequence). Researchers took RNA transcripts and amplified the TCR beta CDR3 regions from them. An initial round of RT-PCR targeting the TCR CDR3 relied on the HTBI primer set. TCRdb re-called the multiplex PCR reads through MiXCR, storing one row per CDR3 protein. The sample contains roughly 420,000 distinct CDR3 sequences, roughly an eighth of which appear only once.

The J gene is TRBJ2-3, the V gene TRBV30; 11 bases align to TRBD1. The source material was blood. This receptor was obtained from a woman between 18 and 30 years old with Graves' hyperthyroidism. The CDR3 DNA reads as TGTGCCTGGAACCTTGGACAGGGGGCAAGAACGCAGTATTTT. The encoded protein is CAWNLGQGARTQYF. Combining the CDR3 with reference TRBV30 and TRBJ2-3 gives the whole variable domain SQTIHQWPATLVQPVGSPLSLECTVEGTSNPNLYWYRQAAGRGLQLLFYSVGIGQISSEVPQNLSASRPQDRQFILSSKKLLLSDSGFYLCAWNLGQGARTQYFGPGTRLTVL.